A single sample gave rise to the 10 T cell receptor beta chains below, sequenced in a study of blood T cell repertoires in COVID-19. Libraries were prepared by immunoSEQ multiplex PCR; TCRdb keeps only in-frame clonotypes and omits some of them. The sample shows approximately 280,000 clones, around 85% of them seen only once. Sequences were obtained from peripheral blood. These TCRs come from a human donor with COVID-19, enrolled during active disease. The donor label of this sample is uncertain.

The chain uses TRBV28 and TRBJ2-3, with D uncertain. Trimming took 1 base from V and 0 from J, leaving 5 bases between them. CDR3 length: 14 amino acids. CDR1 MDHEN and CDR2 SYDVKM come from the germline V gene. CDR3 DNA: TGTGCCAGCAGTTTATTAACTAGCACAGATACGCAGTATTTT. Protein sequence: CASSLLTSTDTQYF. The variable domain in full, completed from reference TRBV28 and TRBJ2-3, reads DVKVTQSSRYLVKRTGEKVFLECVQDMDHENMFWYRQDPGLGLRLIYFSYDVKMKEKGDIPEGYSVSREKKERFSLILESASTNQTSMYLCASSLLTSTDTQYFGPGTRLTVL.

This clone was seen repeatedly, ten times or more. The CDR3 is CASSPDRVSSYEQYF. The CDR3 DNA reads as TGTGCCAGTAGCCCGGACAGGGTCAGCTCCTACGAGCAGTACTTC. The chain recombines TRBV19 with TRBJ2-7; 8 bases are shared with TRBD1. CDR1 LNHDA and CDR2 SQIVND come from the germline V gene (reference sequence). Germline trimming cut 6 bases from V and 0 bases from J; bases unmatched to any gene: 7. The CDR3 runs 15 residues.

The J gene is TRBJ1-5, the V gene TRBV19; D is unresolved. Germline V gene lookup returns CDR1 LNHDA and CDR2 SQIVND (reference sequence). CDR3 size: 13 residues. Between the trimmed V and J ends, which lost 6 bases and 4 bases, there was a span of 10 bases. The CDR3 DNA reads as TGTGCCAGTAGCACCGCCAGGAATCAGCCCCAGCATTTT. Amino acids: CASSTARNQPQHF.

V gene TRBV10-3 combines with J gene TRBJ2-3; possibly TRBD2 for D (6 bases). V lost 5 bases and J 0 bases, leaving 15 bases between the germline ends. The CDR3 has 16 amino acids. CDR1 and CDR2 (germline): ENHRY, SYGVKD. The CDR3 spells CAISRGSGTSTDTQYF. Here the CDR3 DNA reads TGTGCCATCAGTCGGGGGAGCGGAACTAGCACAGATACGCAGTATTTT.

This clone was recorded a few times. The chain employs TRBV5-1 and TRBJ2-6, with D maybe TRBD2 (6 bases). There are 15 residues in the CDR3. Trimming pared 4 bases from V and 0 bases from J, leaving 8 bases between. In germline, CDR1 is SGHRS, CDR2 YFSETQ. The chain's CDR3 is CASSPGDSGANVLTF. The CDR3 nucleotides read TGCGCCAGCAGCCCGGGGGACTCTGGGGCCAACGTCCTGACTTTC. The full variable domain, in which reference TRBV5-1 and TRBJ2-6 provide the parts outside the CDR3, is KAGVTQTPRYLIKTRGQQVTLSCSPISGHRSVSWYQQTPGQGLQFLFEYFSETQRNKGNFPGRFSGRQFSNSRSEMNVSTLELGDSALYLCASSPGDSGANVLTFGAGSRLTVL.

The V call is TRBV28, the J call TRBJ2-5; TRBD2 aligns across 7 bases. CDR3 size: 13 residues. V shed 6 bases and J 5 bases; nucleotides not matched to a gene: 6. Germline CDR1 and CDR2: MDHEN and SYDVKM. The CDR3 DNA sequence: TGTGCCAGCAGACTAGCGAACACGGAGACCCAGTACTTC. Encoded protein: CASRLANTETQYF.

The chain joins TRBV12-5 to TRBJ1-4; D perhaps matches TRBD1 (5 bases). The ends were cut back, 1 base at V and 6 bases at J, with 15 bases in the middle. This CDR3 is built from 16 residues. Germline CDR1 and CDR2: LGHNT and FRNRAP. CDR3 nucleotide sequence: TGTGCTAGTGGTTTGGGACAGTGGGGAAGCGATGAAAAACTGTTTTTT. Protein: CASGLGQWGSDEKLFF.

The chain carries TRBV5-1 and TRBJ1-2, with 8 positions matching TRBD1. The CDR3 extends over 14 amino acids. The germline CDR1 and CDR2 sequences are SGHRS and YFSETQ. J was trimmed by 8 bases and V by 1 base; bases with no gene match: 7. DNA for the CDR3: TGCGCCAGCAGCTTGTATTCAGGGGGCGAGGGCTACACCTTC. Its translation is CASSLYSGGEGYTF.

The chain recombines TRBV7-3 with TRBJ1-1; D remains ambiguous. CDR3 length: 16 residues. Germline V gives CDR1 SGHTA, CDR2 FQGTGA. With 1 base removed from V and 2 bases from J, the gap between germline ends came to 14 bases. This CDR3 is CASSLNPPSGNTEAFF. The CDR3 bases are TGTGCCAGCAGCTTAAACCCCCCCAGTGGCAACACTGAAGCTTTCTTT.

The chain has TRBV30 and TRBJ1-1, with 7 positions matching TRBD1. Germline V gene lookup returns CDR1 GTSNPN and CDR2 SVGIG (reference sequence). The CDR3 is 13 residues long. V lost 4 bases, J lost 4 bases, and 6 bases stayed unmatched. The CDR3 spells CAWNTGVGTEAFF. CDR3 bases: TGTGCCTGGAATACAGGGGTAGGCACTGAAGCTTTCTTT.